This passage covers 26 T cell receptor beta chains from one sample sequenced in a study of shared clonotypes between healthy human individuals. TCRdb keeps only in-frame clones here, not all; method: immunoSEQ multiplex PCR. The data show more than 1,200,000 clones, roughly 98.5% seen once. Sequencing was performed on naive CD4+ T cells sorted from blood. Subset denoted: CD45RA+ positively selected. These receptors were obtained from a man younger than 45 in good health.

The chain uses TRBV7-6 and TRBJ2-7; 10 positions agree with TRBD2. The germline CDR1 and CDR2 sequences are SGHVS and FNYEAQ. With 3 bases clipped from V and 1 base from J, the junction kept 12 bases outside the gene matches. The CDR3 extends over 18 amino acids. The CDR3 DNA is TGTGCCAGCAGCTTCCGTTCGCTAGCGGGAGTTCGTTCCTACGAGCAGTACTTC. It specifies CASSFRSLAGVRSYEQYF.

V usage is TRBV5-1 and J usage is TRBJ2-1, with TRBD2 as a possible D gene (7 bases). Germline V CDR1 and CDR2: SGHRS, YFSETQ. The V end lost 4 bases, the J end lost 5 bases, and 13 bases lay between the germline ends. The CDR3 covers 14 residues. The CDR3 spells CASSRGGGNNEQFF. The CDR3 DNA follows: TGCGCCAGCAGCCGAGGGGGAGGGAACAATGAGCAGTTCTTC. The variable domain in full, with the rest retrieved from reference TRBV5-1 and TRBJ2-1, is KAGVTQTPRYLIKTRGQQVTLSCSPISGHRSVSWYQQTPGQGLQFLFEYFSETQRNKGNFPGRFSGRQFSNSRSEMNVSTLELGDSALYLCASSRGGGNNEQFFGPGTRLTVL.

This chain connects TRBV15 to TRBJ1-2; 9 nucleotides line up with TRBD1. The CDR3 length is 16 residues. J gave up 6 bases and V 2 bases, and 10 bases lay outside the gene matches. Germline V gene data show CDR1 as LNHNV and CDR2 as YYDKDF (reference sequence). CDR3 sequence: CATSRISGTGMNGYTF. The DNA for the CDR3 is TGTGCCACCAGCAGAATCTCCGGGACAGGGATGAATGGCTACACCTTC.

The chain employs TRBV18 and TRBJ2-3, with 8 nucleotides matching TRBD1. The germline V gene encodes CDR1 KGHSH and CDR2 LQKENI. The CDR3 loop spans 16 amino acids. The V and J ends lost 0 bases and 6 bases, in that order; junction bases with no gene match: 8. In DNA form, the CDR3 reads TGTGCCAGCTCACCACCAGGACAGGGAAGGATGGATACGCAGTATTTT. Protein: CASSPPGQGRMDTQYF.

This clone was seen just once. V gene TRBV29-1 combines with J gene TRBJ2-5; 9 bases agree with TRBD2. The V segment lost 4 bases and the J segment 4 bases; nucleotides outside the gene matches: 10. The CDR3 is 15 residues long. Germline CDR1 is SQVTM and CDR2 is ANQGSEA. In DNA form, the CDR3 reads TGCAGCGTTGTTTTCTTAGCGGGAGCAGGAGAGACCCAGTACTTC. It specifies CSVVFLAGAGETQYF. Full variable domain (remainder filled in from reference TRBV29-1 and TRBJ2-5): SAVISQKPSRDICQRGTSLTIQCQVDSQVTMMFWYRQQPGQSLTLIATANQGSEATYESGFVIDKFPISRPNLTFSTLTVSNMSPEDSSIYLCSVVFLAGAGETQYFGPGTRLLVL.

The chain is built from TRBV25-1 and TRBJ2-7; TRBD2 matches 7 bases. V trimming: 7 bases; J trimming: 6 bases; junction bases outside the gene matches: 9. Looked up from germline, CDR1 is MGHDK and CDR2 is SYGVNS. The CDR3 sequence is 13 residues long. The CDR3 coding sequence is TGTGCCAGCACTAGCGGTACCCCTTCCGAGCAGTACTTC. The encoded protein is CASTSGTPSEQYF.

V gene TRBV13 combines with J gene TRBJ2-6; D is ambiguous. Between the trimmed V and J ends, which lost 3 bases and 0 bases, there was a span of 18 bases. Germline V gene sequence: CDR1 PRHDT, CDR2 FYEKMQ (reference sequence). This CDR3 region has 19 residues. The CDR3 sequence: CASSFTNHGRHSGANVLTF. In DNA, the CDR3 is TGTGCCAGCAGCTTCACAAATCACGGCCGACACTCTGGGGCCAACGTCCTGACTTTC. Based on the CDR3 plus reference TRBV13 and TRBJ2-6, the full variable domain is AAGVIQSPRHLIKEKRETATLKCYPIPRHDTVYWYQQGPGQDPQFLISFYEKMQSDKGSIPDRFSAQQFSDYHSELNMSSLELGDSALYFCASSFTNHGRHSGANVLTFGAGSRLTVL.

The CDR3 reads CASSPGIAEQFF. CDR3 nucleotides: TGTGCCAGCAGCCCCGGGATTGCAGAGCAGTTCTTC. The chain carries TRBV7-9 and TRBJ2-1; D is possibly TRBD2 (5 bases). The CDR3 is made up of 12 amino acids. Per germline, CDR1 SEHNR and CDR2 FQNEAQ (reference sequence). Trimming took 5 bases from V and 10 from J, leaving 12 bases between them.

The chain uses TRBV5-4 and TRBJ2-2; TRBD2 matches 8 bases. This CDR3 region has 17 residues. Germline assignment: CDR1 SGHNT and CDR2 YYREEE (reference sequence). Unmatched junction bases numbered 13, after V lost 2 bases and J lost 7 bases. CDR3 residues: CASSLTSGRRLGGELFF. CDR3 in DNA: TGTGCCAGCAGCTTAACTAGCGGCCGGAGGCTTGGCGGGGAGCTGTTTTTT.

This clone was recorded once. The genes are TRBV7-2 and TRBJ1-4; TRBD1 might be the D (6 bases). Germline-derived CDR1 and CDR2 are SGHTA and FQGNSA. This CDR3 region has 15 residues. V shed 1 base and J shed 8 bases, with 14 bases lying between them. This CDR3 reads CASSLGGRTVEKLFF. CDR3 sequence (DNA): TGTGCCAGCAGCTTAGGGGGGCGTACTGTCGAAAAACTGTTTTTT.

This clone was counted once. The chain links TRBV7-9 to TRBJ1-1, with D perhaps TRBD1 (5 bases). CDR1 is SEHNR, CDR2 FQNEAQ, per germline (reference sequence). This CDR3 contains 14 residues. V shed 3 bases and J shed 6 bases, with 14 bases lying between them. Written as DNA, the CDR3 is TGTGCCAGCAGCTTCCGTCGGGAACAGGCTGAAGCTTTCTTT. Its protein is CASSFRREQAEAFF.

V and J are TRBV6-5 and TRBJ1-2; 7 bases are shared with TRBD1. V shed 6 bases and J 6 bases; nucleotides not matched to a gene: 7. The CDR3 runs 13 residues. Germline V gives CDR1 MNHEY, CDR2 SVGAGI. The CDR3 protein is CASSPQGTHGYTF. As DNA, the CDR3 is TGTGCCAGCAGCCCACAGGGGACCCATGGCTACACCTTC.

CDR3 in amino acids: CASSPGLHNEQFF. For the CDR3, the DNA is TGCGCCAGCAGCCCGGGACTCCACAATGAGCAGTTCTTC. The chain links TRBV5-1 to TRBJ2-1, with a tentative D call TRBD2 (6 bases). V lost 4 bases to trimming and J lost 5 bases, with 10 bases between them. CDR1 is SGHRS, CDR2 YFSETQ, per germline. This CDR3 spans 13 amino acids. Combining the CDR3 with reference TRBV5-1 and TRBJ2-1 gives the whole variable domain KAGVTQTPRYLIKTRGQQVTLSCSPISGHRSVSWYQQTPGQGLQFLFEYFSETQRNKGNFPGRFSGRQFSNSRSEMNVSTLELGDSALYLCASSPGLHNEQFFGPGTRLTVL.

The V and J genes are TRBV11-2 and TRBJ2-2; D not resolved. Germline CDR1 reads SGHAT; CDR2 reads FQNNGV. V shed 1 base and J shed 6 bases, with 12 bases lying between them. The CDR3 extends over 15 amino acids. DNA of the CDR3: TGTGCCAGCAGCTTAGGAATGGCTGGGCCCGGGGAGCTGTTTTTT. Residues: CASSLGMAGPGELFF.

This clone has just one count. Here the CDR3 reads CASSRGRLVGYTF. Written as DNA, the CDR3 is TGTGCCAGCAGTAGGGGGCGCTTGGTTGGCTACACCTTC. The chain has TRBV6-1 and TRBJ1-2; 7 nucleotides agree with TRBD1. The V gene's germline CDR1 is MNHNS and CDR2 SASEGT. The V gene end was trimmed by 5 bases and the J gene end by 7 bases; junction bases not matched to a gene: 7. This CDR3 region has 13 residues.

The DNA of the CDR3 is TGTGCCAGCAGTTACACGGCGGGGACTAACAATGAGCAGTTCTTC. Protein product: CASSYTAGTNNEQFF. This chain connects TRBV6-6 to TRBJ2-1; 7 bases are a match to TRBD2. Per germline, CDR1 MNHNY and CDR2 SVGAGI (reference sequence). Unmatched junction bases numbered 6, after V lost 2 bases and J lost 5 bases. The CDR3 contains 15 residues.

The chain is built from TRBV5-6 and TRBJ2-5, with D hard to call. This CDR3 has 15 amino acids. The V gene lost 3 bases and the J gene lost 1 base, with 13 bases spanning the gap. Per germline, CDR1 SGHDT and CDR2 YYEEEE. In DNA, the CDR3 is TGTGCCAGCAGCTACACAAAGGTCCTCCAAGAGACCCAGTACTTC. It is translated as CASSYTKVLQETQYF.

The rearrangement uses TRBV6-6 and TRBJ1-1; unclear D gene. Germline assignment: CDR1 MNHNY and CDR2 SVGAGI (reference sequence). The CDR3 consists of 14 residues. V lost 6 bases and J lost 0, with 11 bases in between. For the CDR3, the DNA is TGTGCCAGCAGACACGCAAGGGTGAACACTGAAGCTTTCTTT. Translating gives CASRHARVNTEAFF.

J is TRBJ2-3 and V is TRBV5-5; no clear D. The germline V gene encodes CDR1 SGHKS and CDR2 YYEKEE (reference sequence). V was clipped by 1 base and J by 5 bases, with 11 bases between them. The CDR3 has 14 residues. Here the CDR3 DNA reads TGTGCCAGCAGCTTGAGCTGGGCAGGAGATACGCAGTATTTT. Its translation is CASSLSWAGDTQYF. Using reference TRBV5-5 and TRBJ2-3 for the parts outside the CDR3, the full variable domain is DAGVTQSPTHLIKTRGQQVTLRCSPISGHKSVSWYQQVLGQGPQFIFQYYEKEERGRGNFPDRFSARQFPNYSSELNVNALLLGDSALYLCASSLSWAGDTQYFGPGTRLTVL.

The rearrangement links TRBV9 to TRBJ2-3; no clear D. The CDR3 runs to 13 residues. Deletions cut 4 bases from V and 4 bases from J, with 10 bases between. Germline assignment: CDR1 SGDLS and CDR2 YYNGEE. The CDR3 nucleotides read TGTGCCAGCAGCCGAAGGATGCCAGATACGCAGTATTTT. It translates to CASSRRMPDTQYF.

The chain employs TRBV9 and TRBJ2-7; D unclear. The germline V gene encodes CDR1 SGDLS and CDR2 YYNGEE. This CDR3 is 13 amino acids long. V lost 4 bases and J lost 7, with 15 bases in between. CDR3 sequence: CASSSPGGAEQYF. The CDR3, as DNA: TGTGCCAGCAGCTCCCCGGGTGGAGCTGAGCAGTACTTC. The whole variable domain, filled in from reference TRBV9 and TRBJ2-7, reads DSGVTQTPKHLITATGQRVTLRCSPRSGDLSVYWYQQSLDQGLQFLIQYYNGEERAKGNILERFSAQQFPDLHSELNLSSLELGDSALYFCASSSPGGAEQYFGPGTRLTVT.

The chain employs TRBV9 and TRBJ2-7, with 8 bases identical to TRBD1. CDR3 length: 14 amino acids. Looked up from germline, CDR1 is SGDLS and CDR2 is YYNGEE. Trimming at V came to 3 bases and at J to 4 bases, leaving 6 bases not matched to a gene. The CDR3 loop is CASSGGDRSYEQYF. Written as DNA, the CDR3 is TGTGCCAGCAGCGGAGGGGACAGGAGTTACGAGCAGTACTTC.

The chain links TRBV7-2 to TRBJ1-4; TRBD1 agrees at 7 bases. CDR3 length equals 16 residues. V lost 5 bases, J lost 3 bases, and 9 bases stayed unmatched. Germline V CDR1 and CDR2: SGHTA, FQGNSA. The CDR3 protein is CASSPGGSGANEKLFF. The CDR3 nucleotides read TGTGCCAGCAGCCCAGGGGGATCTGGTGCTAATGAAAAACTGTTTTTT.

This chain connects TRBV11-2 to TRBJ2-2; 8 positions agree with TRBD1. Looked up from germline, CDR1 is SGHAT and CDR2 is FQNNGV. Unmatched junction bases numbered 2, after V lost 4 bases and J lost 4 bases. CDR3 length: 14 residues. CDR3 amino acids: CASSYRGATGELFF. DNA of the CDR3: TGTGCCAGCAGCTACAGGGGGGCCACCGGGGAGCTGTTTTTT.

CDR3 amino acids: CASSISSGDYGYTF. For the CDR3, the DNA is TGTGCCAGTAGTATTAGCTCCGGAGACTATGGCTACACCTTC. The V gene is TRBV19, the J gene TRBJ1-2; no reliable D call. The germline gives CDR1 LNHDA, CDR2 SQIVND (reference sequence). This CDR3 contains 14 residues. V gave up 3 bases and J gave up 3 bases, with 11 bases separating them.

V and J are TRBV25-1 and TRBJ2-5; D may be TRBD2 (5 bases). V was cut by 3 bases and J by 2 bases, with 10 bases left in between. This CDR3 is 14 amino acids long. The germline V gene has CDR1 MGHDK and CDR2 SYGVNS. CDR3 nucleotide sequence: TGTGCCAGCAGTGAGGACTCATTTCAAGAGACCCAGTACTTC. Translated: CASSEDSFQETQYF.